This TCR beta chain was documented in a study of T cell responses to AZD1222 COVID-19 vaccine (dated by TCRdb to the early 2020s). Some background on the complete study: AZD1222 recipients given second doses at about 4 weeks or at about 12 weeks were pooled, since spike-specific TCR depth and breadth were not found to differ between the two schedules. Trial participants were enrolled into age subgroups of 18-55, 56-69 and 70-plus years, which contained approximately 150, 28 and 58 TCR-sequenced participants, respectively. A total of 230 to 250 trial participants underwent TCR sequencing, of whom some 200 had received two doses of AZD1222 and some 25 had received two doses of the MenACWY control vaccine. Paper-wide results and their limitations: Because no samples from the day 14 peak response were available, repertoires could be characterized only after the peak T cell response. Most participants were white British and females outnumbered males, and the authors suggested that clonal diversity may have been underestimated. The 56-69-year group was small, and its depth increase did not reach significance, likely because of low power. Conclusions about previously exposed vaccinees are limited, since just five to seven AZD1222 recipients were seropositive for SARS-CoV-2 at baseline. Nearly half of unique spike-specific TCRs reportedly recognized epitopes outside regions mutated in the B.1.351 and B.1.1.7 variants. After two AZD1222 doses, both the breadth and the depth of spike-specific TCRs were significantly higher than at day 0 and than in MenACWY recipients. The vaccine-associated CD4 TCRs covered the entire spike protein, and the dominant responses fell in regions 160-218 and 743-854.

From cysteine to phenylalanine, the CDR3 is 16 amino acids long. Kept here is only the CDR3 DNA, which spans 48 bases and is read in frame from base 1. Trimmed from V: 3 bases; trimmed from J: 1 base; junction bases lacking a gene match: 6. Per the germline V gene, MDHEN is the CDR1 and SYDVKM is the CDR2. The CDR3 regions of human TCRbeta chains were analyzed by immunosequencing. The original pipeline was this. TCRs in the repertoires were compared against a reference library of SARS-CoV-2-specific TCRs that had been generated with the MIRA antigen-specificity platform. Breadth was defined as the fraction of unique TCRs that were SARS-CoV-2-associated. Depth was defined as the fraction of total T cells that were SARS-CoV-2-associated. Using the MIRA data, each spike-specific TCR was assigned both to the spike region to which the TCR was reactive and to a CD4 or CD8 class. Log10-transformed breadth and depth values were compared by one-way ANOVA with Sidak's multiple comparisons tests. Imported from immuneACCESS, the table was reduced by TCRdb to in-frame sequences with V and J called. These copies leave out some clones; in studies compared against another copy, an unresolved V gene accounts for under half, and the cause of the remainder is not known. The D gene and trimming were derived from the DNA, and the V and J assignments and clone size from that table. Here the sample has roughly 140,000 clones; approximately 94% occur a single time. Roughly 1.3% of the sample goes to the ten largest clones.

The sample's time point, from its label and the paper: baseline before first vaccination. Vaccinee samples came from UK trials COV001 and COV002, including a single-blind randomized controlled phase 2/3 trial of AZD1222 (ChAdOx1 nCoV-19) in healthy adults. For TCRbeta chain sequencing, PBMC samples were collected from trial participants at day 0 and at day 28 after the second dose. In regard to this clone: Its antigen has not been determined. No much larger clonotype is one base removed from it; base qualities were not supplied.

The receptor comes from an adult in good health. The material was peripheral blood, obtained on day 0 of AZD1222 vaccination. The chain employs TRBV28 and TRBJ1-2; 9 bases in between match TRBD1. The CDR3 here reads CASSFLYRGLNYGYTF. The DNA reads TGTGCCAGCAGTTTTCTTTACAGGGGGCTTAACTATGGCTACACCTTC.